One T cell receptor beta chain is described in this entry. The target of this receptor is not known. No base quality information exists; no much larger clone differs at one position. TCRbeta CDR3 regions were amplified from genomic DNA using the immunoSEQ Assay, a bias-controlled multiplex PCR. For the original study's pipeline: The number of nucleated cells in each sample was estimated from the amplification of reference gene primers within the assay. To quantify the absolute abundance of each unique TCRbeta CDR3 rearrangement, sequence reads were collapsed and filtered. For each sample, productive Simpson clonality was calculated as the square root of Simpson's diversity index over productive rearrangements. What TCRdb holds here is the immuneACCESS table cut down to in-frame rearrangements. Part of the clones is not present; checked against another copy, under half of the missing clones reflect an unresolved V gene, and the others are unexplained. V, J and clone size are taken as reported in that table, and D and trimming were inferred from the DNA itself. The sample contains around 30,000 clones, about nine tenths of them found a single time. The top ten constitute around 15% of the sample.

Trimming removed 6 bases from V and 1 base from J, leaving 9 bases between the germline ends. Reading the germline V gene gives CDR1 MNHEY and CDR2 SVGAGI. The CDR3 starts with the cysteine, ends with the phenylalanine, and has 14 residues. Only the CDR3 DNA is retained, 42 bases long and in frame from the first base. This entry comes from a study of blood T cell repertoires in COVID-19 (dated by TCRdb to the early 2020s). Regarding the complete study: Samples from collaborators originated in the United States, Italy and Spain and spanned both the acute and convalescent phases of COVID-19. The sample metadata nearly always contained a de-identified subject ID, COVID-19 status, age in years and sex. The samples were drawn from two sources: the first 160 participants of the ongoing ImmuneRACE study, and about 1,300 subjects contributed by 6 global collaborators. The material from the prospective study consisted of cDNA or gDNA derived from T cells, B-cell-depleted T cells, or PBMCs. The dataset comprised deeply sampled blood TCRbeta repertoires from subjects exposed to, actively infected with, or recovered from COVID-19. Where HLA class I and class II types were available, the types were taken from metadata supplied by the sample provider, not from assay-based typing. The repertoires were made available in a free public database intended to serve as a resource for research on the immune response to SARS-CoV-2.

Collaborating institutions collected whole blood in K2EDTA tubes following their own protocols. Collaborator samples were shipped for TCRbeta analysis as frozen whole blood, isolated PBMCs, or DNA extracted from either sample type. The investigation overall reported the following: Clinical and demographic metadata were provided uncurated, with the amount varying by source and participant.

Sequenced sample: peripheral blood. This sequence uses TRBV6-5 and TRBJ2-2; a tentative D match to TRBD1 spans 6 bases. This receptor was obtained from a human donor with active COVID-19. The donor label of this sample is uncertain. Read as DNA, the sequence is TGTGCCAGCAGGCCGGGACAGAACACCGGGGAGCTGTTTTTT. It is translated as CASRPGQNTGELFF.